This record concerns one TCR beta chain sequence. The target of this receptor is not known. No qualities accompany the bases; no much larger clone lies one base away. Enrolling through a virtual design, the prospective study's participants ranged in age from about 18 to 100 years and lived across roughly 24 United States geographic areas. To assign participants to cohorts, the prospective study relied on clinical history that participants themselves reported in a screening survey and a study questionnaire. Recovered participants in ImmuneRACE Cohort 3 were defined as having two consecutive negative NP/OP PCR tests, clearance from a healthcare professional, or resolution of symptoms. Each participant in the prospective study had whole blood, serum and a nasopharyngeal or oropharyngeal swab collected by mobile phlebotomists. Participants in the prospective study had the option to provide additional blood draws and questionnaires over a roughly 2-month period. Prospective study blood samples were shipped either frozen or at room temperature before DNA extraction.

Inclusive of the bounding cysteine and phenylalanine, the CDR3 is 11 residues long. The kept DNA is CDR3 alone, 33 bases in frame from the first base. Looking up the germline V gene yields CDR1 SGHDT and CDR2 YYEEEE. The junction shows trimming of 4 bases on V and 15 bases on J, and the gene matches do not reach 5 bases of it. The immunoSEQ Assay, a bias-controlled multiplex PCR, was used to amplify TCRbeta CDR3 regions from genomic DNA. In the original analysis: The number of nucleated cells in each sample was estimated from the amplification of reference gene primers within the assay. To quantify the absolute abundance of each unique TCRbeta CDR3 rearrangement, sequence reads were collapsed and filtered. For each sample, productive Simpson clonality was calculated as the square root of Simpson's diversity index across productive rearrangements. Not all clones reach the TCRdb copy of this immuneACCESS table, which keeps in-frame sequences only. Checked studies attribute under half of the gap to unresolved V genes and leave the rest unexplained. V and J calls and clone size are as listed in that table; D and trimming were resolved from the DNA. In this sample the table shows 300,000 to 400,000 clones, 88% of which occur a single time. The ten largest clonotypes hold roughly 1.2% of the sample.

These data are taken from a study of blood T cell repertoires in COVID-19 (dated by TCRdb to about 2020). Regarding the research as a whole: Collaborator samples came from the United States, Italy and Spain and covered acute and convalescent phases of COVID-19. The prospective study material was composed of cDNA or gDNA derived from T cells, B-cell-depleted T cells, or PBMCs. A de-identified subject ID, COVID-19 status, age in years and sex were almost always included in the sample metadata. HLA class I and class II types, where available, came from metadata supplied by the sample provider rather than from assay-based typing. Deeply sampled blood TCRbeta repertoires from subjects exposed to, actively infected with, or recovered from COVID-19 were included in the dataset. The repertoires were released in a freely available public database intended as a resource for research on the immune response to SARS-CoV-2. The samples were drawn from two sources: the first 160 participants of the ongoing ImmuneRACE study, and 1,000 to 1,500 subjects contributed by 6 global collaborators. The investigation overall reported the following: How much clinical and demographic metadata was included differed by source and by participant, and the metadata was provided uncurated.

The sequence links TRBV5-6 to TRBJ2-1; the central 9 bases match TRBD1. The clonotype comes from a woman aged 18-29 years who had recovered from COVID-19. The source material was PBMCs or T cells enriched from blood (not recorded which). CDR3 loop: CASSNGQGRFF. The DNA sequence is as follows: TGTGCCAGCAGCAATGGACAGGGGAGGTTCTTC. Supplemented by the reference TRBV5-6 and TRBJ2-1 proteins around the CDR3, the complete variable domain is DAGVTQSPTHLIKTRGQQVTLRCSPKSGHDTVSWYQQALGQGPQFIFQYYEEEERQRGNFPDRFSGHQFPNYSSELNVNALLLGDSALYLCASSNGQGRFFGPGTRLTVL.